This TCR beta chain was sequenced during a study of long-term antiretroviral therapy in people with HIV. The samples, holding roughly 0.9-10 million cryopreserved PBMC, were thawed before DNA extraction was carried out. The CDR3 is 19 residues long. V gave up 7 bases and J gave up 0 bases, with 28 bases separating them. In germline, CDR1 is SGDLS, CDR2 YYNGEE. This clone was picked up a small number of times. The assay, immunoSEQ v3.0, was run at survey level. The table came from immunoSEQ multiplex PCR; TCRdb's copy has only in-frame clones and leaves some out. This sample has under 30,000 clones, with 81% found just once.

Sequencing was performed on unsorted PBMCs, taken at the start of antiretroviral therapy, before treatment. The rearrangement uses TRBV9 and TRBJ1-2; perhaps TRBD1 as D (5 bases). This TCR derives from a woman aged 18-30 years with HIV. The chain's CDR3 is CASADSWRDRGTANYGYTF. DNA of the CDR3: TGTGCCAGCGCAGATAGTTGGAGGGATAGGGGCACAGCTAACTATGGCTACACCTTC.